This T cell receptor (beta chain) appears in the sequencing data of a study of CD8 T cells in Susac syndrome. Regarding this clonotype: As yet, its antigen is unknown. A read error may account for a junction end that differs from germline.

Germline V gene lookup returns CDR1 LGHNT and CDR2 FRNRAP. CDR3 length: 13 residues. Reverse transcription of roughly 0.45 to 1 ug RNA used random hexamers. Multiplex PCR with immunoSEQ amplified the TCR beta CDR3 across 54 Vbeta and 13 Jbeta. MiXCR, run by TCRdb on the immunoSEQ multiplex PCR reads, gives a single entry per CDR3 protein. The profile covers approximately 87,000 distinct CDR3 sequences, with about 95% appearing a single time and roughly 0.44% taken by the ten largest. Overall study findings and caveats: Roughly 17 Susac-specific public clones were found in total CD8+ repertoires and five in CD8+ TEMRA repertoires. CD8+ clonal expansion in Susac was maximal in TEMRA cells and in active patients.

The chain is built from TRBV12-5 and TRBJ2-1; 8 nucleotides agree with TRBD2. The receptor was derived from a human donor with Susac syndrome. The specimen sequenced was CD8+ T cells from PBMCs. The CDR3 here is CASGLGGGNEQFF. For the CDR3, the DNA is TGTGCTAGCGGTTTGGGCGGGGGGAATGAGCAGTTCTTC.